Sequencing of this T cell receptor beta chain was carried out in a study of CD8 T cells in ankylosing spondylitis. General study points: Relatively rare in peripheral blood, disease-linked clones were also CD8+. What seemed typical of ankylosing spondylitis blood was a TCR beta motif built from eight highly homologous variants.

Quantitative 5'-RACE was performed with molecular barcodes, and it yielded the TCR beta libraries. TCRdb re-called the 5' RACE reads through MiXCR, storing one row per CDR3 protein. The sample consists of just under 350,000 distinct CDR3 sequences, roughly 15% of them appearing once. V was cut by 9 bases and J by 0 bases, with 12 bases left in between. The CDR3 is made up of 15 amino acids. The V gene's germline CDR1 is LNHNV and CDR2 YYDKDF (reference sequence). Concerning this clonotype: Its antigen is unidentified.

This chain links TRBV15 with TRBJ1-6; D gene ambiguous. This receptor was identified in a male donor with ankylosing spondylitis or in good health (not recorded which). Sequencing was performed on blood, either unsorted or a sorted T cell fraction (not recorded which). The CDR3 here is CATRTASSYNSPLHF. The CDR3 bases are TGTGCCACAAGGACGGCCAGCTCCTATAATTCACCCCTCCACTTT.